This T cell receptor (beta chain) was observed in a study of CD8+ T cells in alopecia areata. Reverse transcribed after extraction, RNA yielded cDNA as the sequencing template. The data were produced by immunoSEQ multiplex PCR, yet TCRdb's version contains in-frame clones alone and is incomplete. Of 90,000 to 100,000 clones listed, roughly 41% are singletons. Germline CDR1 is SGHRS and CDR2 is YFSETQ. The CDR3 runs to 14 residues. V shed 4 bases and J shed 3 bases, with 14 bases lying between them. The V and J genes are TRBV5-1 and TRBJ2-7; weak D call: TRBD2 (7 bases). This TCR derives from a human donor with alopecia areata. The sample consisted of CD4+ T cells sorted from blood. As DNA, the CDR3 is TGCGCCAGCAGCGACAGGACTAGGCACTACGAGCAGTACTTC. This codes for CASSDRTRHYEQYF.